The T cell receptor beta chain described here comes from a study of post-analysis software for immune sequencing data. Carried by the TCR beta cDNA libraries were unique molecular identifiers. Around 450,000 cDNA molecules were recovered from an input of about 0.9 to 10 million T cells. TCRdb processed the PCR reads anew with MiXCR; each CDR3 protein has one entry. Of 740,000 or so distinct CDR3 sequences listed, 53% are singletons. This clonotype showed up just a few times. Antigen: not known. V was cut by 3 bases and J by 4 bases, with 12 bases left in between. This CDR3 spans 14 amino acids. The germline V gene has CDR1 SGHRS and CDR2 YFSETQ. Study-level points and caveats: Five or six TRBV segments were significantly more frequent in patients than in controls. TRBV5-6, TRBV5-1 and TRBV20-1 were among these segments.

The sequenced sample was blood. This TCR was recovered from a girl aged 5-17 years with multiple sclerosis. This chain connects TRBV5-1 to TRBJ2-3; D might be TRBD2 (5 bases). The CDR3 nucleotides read TGCGCCAGCAGCTATGACTACTGGTCAGATACGCAGTATTTT. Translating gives CASSYDYWSDTQYF.